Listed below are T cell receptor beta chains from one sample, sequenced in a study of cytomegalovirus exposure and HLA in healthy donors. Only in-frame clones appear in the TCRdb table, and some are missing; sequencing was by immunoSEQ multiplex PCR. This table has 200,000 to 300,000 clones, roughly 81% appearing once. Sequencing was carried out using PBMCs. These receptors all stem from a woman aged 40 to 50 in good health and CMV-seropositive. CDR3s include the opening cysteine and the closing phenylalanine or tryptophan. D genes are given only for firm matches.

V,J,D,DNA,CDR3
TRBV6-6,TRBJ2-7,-,TGTGCCAGCAGTTACTCGGACAGCCAGGGCGAGCAGTACTTC,CASSYSDSQGEQYF
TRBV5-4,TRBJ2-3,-,TGTGCCAGCAGCGCACGAGGGTACACAGATACGCAGTATTTT,CASSARGYTDTQYF
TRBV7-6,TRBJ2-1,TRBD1,TGTGCCAGCAGCTTAGCGGACAGGCCTGAGCAGTTCTTC,CASSLADRPEQFF
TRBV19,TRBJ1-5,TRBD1,TGTGCCAGTAGTATATCCGGACAGGGGGGTTTTAGCAATCAGCCCCAGCATTTT,CASSISGQGGFSNQPQHF
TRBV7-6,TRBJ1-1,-,TGTGCCAGCAGCCCCTGGGGGGGGGCGAACACTGAAGCTTTCTTT,CASSPWGGANTEAFF
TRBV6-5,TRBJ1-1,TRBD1,TGTGCCAGCAGTTACGCGGGACAGCCGAACACTGAAGCTTTCTTT,CASSYAGQPNTEAFF
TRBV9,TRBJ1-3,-,TGTGCCAGCAGCTCTAGGGGGGGCGTGGGAGGAAACACCATATATTTT,CASSSRGGVGGNTIYF
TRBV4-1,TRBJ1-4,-,TGCGCCAGCAGCCAAGGTTCAGGGGTTCGAGAAAAACTGTTTTTT,CASSQGSGVREKLFF
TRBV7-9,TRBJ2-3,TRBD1,TGTGCCAGCAGCTTCCCAGGGGGCCGTGGGGCAGATACGCAGTATTTT,CASSFPGGRGADTQYF
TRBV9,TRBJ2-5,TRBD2,TGTGCCAGCAGCGCCGGGGACTACCAGGGTGAGACCCAGTACTTC,CASSAGDYQGETQYF
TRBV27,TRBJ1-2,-,TGTGCCAGCAGTTTGTCACGGTTGGTTGGCTACACCTTC,CASSLSRLVGYTF
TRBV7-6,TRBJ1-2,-,TGTGCCAGCAGCTTAGAGAGGGCAGGAACTCGATGGGATGGCTACACCTTC,CASSLERAGTRWDGYTF
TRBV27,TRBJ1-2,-,TGTGCCAGCAGTCTAGGACAGTACCCCTCTTACTATGGCTACACCTTC,CASSLGQYPSYYGYTF
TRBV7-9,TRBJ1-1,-,TGTGCCAGCAGCTCCCCCGTGGGCATGAACACTGAAGCTTTCTTT,CASSSPVGMNTEAFF
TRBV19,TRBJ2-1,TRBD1,TGTGCCAGTAGTTTATTACAGGGGGCGTATTACAATGAGCAGTTCTTC,CASSLLQGAYYNEQFF
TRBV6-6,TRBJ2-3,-,TGTGCCAGATATTCCGGGACTCCCATGGCAGATACGCAGTATTTT,CARYSGTPMADTQYF
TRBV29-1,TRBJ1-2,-,TGCAGCGTTCACAGGGCCAACTATGGCTACACCTTC,CSVHRANYGYTF
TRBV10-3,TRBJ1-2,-,TGTGCCATCAGTGGGGGCGGCCCTGGCTACACCTTC,CAISGGGPGYTF